The present T cell receptor beta chain was sequenced within a study of technical replicates of blood from a few donors. Trimming left V 0 bases short and J 2 bases short, with 11 bases between. Germline CDR1 reads WNHNN; CDR2 reads SYGVQD (reference sequence). The CDR3 consists of 15 residues. The sample holds one count of this clone. Assay used: immunoSEQ multiplex PCR; TCRdb lists only in-frame clones, some missing. Here the sample spans tens of thousands of clones, about 97% being singletons. The chain links TRBV10-1 to TRBJ2-7; D is unresolved. The origin of this receptor is a human donor in good health. The sample consisted of T cells isolated from PBMCs. CDR3 sequence reads: CASSESGRPPYEQYF. The CDR3 DNA sequence: TGCGCCAGCAGTGAGTCAGGCAGGCCTCCCTACGAGCAGTACTTC.